This T cell receptor beta chain was found in a study of blood T cell repertoires in COVID-19. Looking at the study overall: Samples came from the United States, Italy and Spain, spanning acute and convalescent COVID-19.

Study processing details: For nucleated cells, counts were estimated from reference gene primer amplification. TCRdb keeps only in-frame clones here, not all; method: immunoSEQ multiplex PCR. V, J and clone size derive from that table, while D and trimming were established from the DNA sequence. Among over 85,000 clones listed, more than 75% were seen once. This clone is a singleton in its sample. The CDR3 is 12 amino acids. Sequenced: peripheral blood. The chain has TRBV21-1 and TRBJ2-3; the D segment call TRBD1 is taken from the table without a DNA check. TRBV21-1 is tagged as a pseudogene. The sequence was obtained from a woman over 75 with active COVID-19. The CDR3 here is CANIQGADTQYF. CDR3 DNA: TGTGCCAATATACAGGGGGCAGATACGCAGTATTTT.